This TCR beta chain was sequenced in a study of shared T cell receptors in the human thymus. Germline V gene sequence: CDR1 SGHAT, CDR2 FQNNGV. The CDR3 has 14 amino acids. V shed 1 base and J shed 0 bases, with 7 bases lying between them. The repertoire was sequenced with immunoSEQ multiplex PCR; TCRdb's copy has only in-frame clones and lacks some. The sample has about 660,000 clones, around 87% seen once; the top ten hold about 0.0094%. In addition, the sample was reused for a study of human thymus T cells. Turning to that study: Among the donors, all were healthy Finnish infants having corrective surgery for congenital heart defects. Thymus specimens were resections from corrective heart surgery. Related reports documented highly overlapping thymic repertoires among unrelated individuals.

The sequencing sample was made of thymocytes. The V and J genes are TRBV11-2 and TRBJ2-7; unclear D gene. The TCR was taken from a boy in the first two years of life with a congenital heart defect. This chain's CDR3 is CASSLVPGSYEQYF. As DNA, the CDR3 is TGTGCCAGCAGCTTAGTTCCGGGCTCCTACGAGCAGTACTTC.